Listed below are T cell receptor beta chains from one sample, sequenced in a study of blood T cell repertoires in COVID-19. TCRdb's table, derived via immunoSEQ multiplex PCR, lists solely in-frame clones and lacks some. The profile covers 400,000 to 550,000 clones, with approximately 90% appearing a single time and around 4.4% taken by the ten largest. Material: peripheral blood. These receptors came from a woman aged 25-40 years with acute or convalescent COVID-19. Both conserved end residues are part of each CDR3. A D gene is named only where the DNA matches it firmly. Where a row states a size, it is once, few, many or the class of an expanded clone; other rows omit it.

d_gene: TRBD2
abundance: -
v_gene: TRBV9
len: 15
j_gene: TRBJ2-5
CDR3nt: TGTGCCAGCAGCGTAGGACTAGCGGCCCAAGAGACCCAGTACTTC
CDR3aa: CASSVGLAAQETQYF

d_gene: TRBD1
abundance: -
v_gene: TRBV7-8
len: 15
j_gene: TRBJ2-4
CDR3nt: TGTGCCAGCAGCTTAGTCGCGCAGGGGGATTACATTCAGTACTTC
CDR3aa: CASSLVAQGDYIQYF

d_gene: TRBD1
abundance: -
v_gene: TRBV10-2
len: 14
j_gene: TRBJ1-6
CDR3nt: TGCGCCAGCCTCGACAGGGGGCGGAATTCACCCCTCCACTTT
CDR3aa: CASLDRGRNSPLHF

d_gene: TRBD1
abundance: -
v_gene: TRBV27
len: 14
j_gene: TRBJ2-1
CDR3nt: TGTGCCAGCAGTGCCGGGACAGGGGTCCATGAGCAGTTCTTC
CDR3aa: CASSAGTGVHEQFF

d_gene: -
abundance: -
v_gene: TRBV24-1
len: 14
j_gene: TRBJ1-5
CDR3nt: TGTGCCACCAGTGCGGGGGTAAGCAATCAGCCCCAGCATTTT
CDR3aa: CATSAGVSNQPQHF

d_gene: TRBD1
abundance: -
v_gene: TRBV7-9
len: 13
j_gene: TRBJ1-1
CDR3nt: TGTGCCAGCAGCTTTACAGGGGGAGGTGAAGCTTTCTTT
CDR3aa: CASSFTGGGEAFF

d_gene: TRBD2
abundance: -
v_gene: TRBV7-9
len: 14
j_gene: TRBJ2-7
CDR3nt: TGTGCCAGCAGCTCTAGCGGGGGGGCATGGGAGCAGTACTTC
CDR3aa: CASSSSGGAWEQYF

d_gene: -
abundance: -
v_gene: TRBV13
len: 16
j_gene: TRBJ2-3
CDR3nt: TGTGCCAGCAGCCCCGATCGGGGGGCCAGGACAGATACGCAGTATTTT
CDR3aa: CASSPDRGARTDTQYF

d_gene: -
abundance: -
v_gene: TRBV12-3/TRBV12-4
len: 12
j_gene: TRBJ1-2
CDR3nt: TGTGCCAGCAGTTTAACTGTCTATGGCTACACCTTC
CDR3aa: CASSLTVYGYTF

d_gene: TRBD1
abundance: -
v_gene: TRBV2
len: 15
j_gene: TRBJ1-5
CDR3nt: TGTGCCAGCAATCCCTCCGGGACAGGCAATCAGCCCCAGCATTTT
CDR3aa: CASNPSGTGNQPQHF

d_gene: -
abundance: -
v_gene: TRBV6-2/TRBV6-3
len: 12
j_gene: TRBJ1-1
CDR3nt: TGTGCCAGCAGTTACTCGGGCCCTGAAGCTTTCTTT
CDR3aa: CASSYSGPEAFF

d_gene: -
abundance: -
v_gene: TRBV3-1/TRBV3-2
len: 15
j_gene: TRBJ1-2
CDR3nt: TGTGCCAGCAGCCAAGAGTTCGGAGGCGTCTATGGCTACACCTTC
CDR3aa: CASSQEFGGVYGYTF

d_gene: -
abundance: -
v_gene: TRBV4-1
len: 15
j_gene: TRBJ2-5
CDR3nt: TGCGCCAGCAGCCAAGTACAGGGCCCGCAAGAGACCCAGTACTTC
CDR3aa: CASSQVQGPQETQYF

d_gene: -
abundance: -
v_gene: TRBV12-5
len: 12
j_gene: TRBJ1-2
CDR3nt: TGTGCTAGTGCCCAGGGAAACTATGGCTACACCTTC
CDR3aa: CASAQGNYGYTF

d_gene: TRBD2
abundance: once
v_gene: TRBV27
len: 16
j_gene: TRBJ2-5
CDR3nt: TGTGCCAGCAGTTTATCTTCTCGGCGGGGGGGCGGGACCCAGTACTTC
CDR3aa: CASSLSSRRGGGTQYF

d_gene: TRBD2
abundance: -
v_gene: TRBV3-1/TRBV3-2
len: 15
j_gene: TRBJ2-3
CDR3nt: TGTGCCAGCAGCCAACCTAGCGGGGGCGCAGATACGCAGTATTTT
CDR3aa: CASSQPSGGADTQYF

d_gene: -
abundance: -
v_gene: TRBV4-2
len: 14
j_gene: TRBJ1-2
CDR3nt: TGTGCCAGCAGCCAAGAGGGCACTAACTATGGCTACACCTTC
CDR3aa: CASSQEGTNYGYTF

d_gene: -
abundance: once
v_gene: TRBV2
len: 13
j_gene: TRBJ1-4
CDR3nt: TGTGCCAGCAGTTCTGCATACCAGGAAAAACTGTTTTTT
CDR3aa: CASSSAYQEKLFF

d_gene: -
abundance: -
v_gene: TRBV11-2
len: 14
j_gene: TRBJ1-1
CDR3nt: TGTGCCAGCAGCTTAGACAGGGGAGACACTGAAGCTTTCTTT
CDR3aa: CASSLDRGDTEAFF

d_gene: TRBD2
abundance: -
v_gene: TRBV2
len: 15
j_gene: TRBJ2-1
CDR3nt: TGTGCCAGCAGCGGGACTAGCGGGGGGCCGGCTGAGCAGTTCTTC
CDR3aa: CASSGTSGGPAEQFF

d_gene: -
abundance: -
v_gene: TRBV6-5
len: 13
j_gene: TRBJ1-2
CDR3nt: TGTGCCAGCAGTTATACGGGAAAGGACTACTACACCTTC
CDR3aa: CASSYTGKDYYTF

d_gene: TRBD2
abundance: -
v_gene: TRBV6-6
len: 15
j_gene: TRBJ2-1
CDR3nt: TGTGCCAGCCAGACCCGGGGGGGGGTTTACAATGAGCAGTTCTTC
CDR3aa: CASQTRGGVYNEQFF

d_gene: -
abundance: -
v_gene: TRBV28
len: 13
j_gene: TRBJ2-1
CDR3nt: TGTGCCAGCAGTTTAGACAGCTACAATGAGCAGTTCTTC
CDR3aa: CASSLDSYNEQFF

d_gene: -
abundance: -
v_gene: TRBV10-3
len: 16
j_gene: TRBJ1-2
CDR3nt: TGTGCCATCAGGAACCCCAGTGGAGGTTCCGTCTATGGCTACACCTTC
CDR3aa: CAIRNPSGGSVYGYTF

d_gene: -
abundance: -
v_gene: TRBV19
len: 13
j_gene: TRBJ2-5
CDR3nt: TGTGCCAGTAGTCGAGGGGGCCAAGAGACCCAGTACTTC
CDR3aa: CASSRGGQETQYF

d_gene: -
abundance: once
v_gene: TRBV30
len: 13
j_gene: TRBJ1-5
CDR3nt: TGTGCCTGGAGCGGAGGGGCAGGGCAGCCCCAGCATTTT
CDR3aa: CAWSGGAGQPQHF

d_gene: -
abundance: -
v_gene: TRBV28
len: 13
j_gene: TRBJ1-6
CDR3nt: TGTGCCAGCGCAGGACAGATCAATTCACCCCTCCACTTT
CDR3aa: CASAGQINSPLHF

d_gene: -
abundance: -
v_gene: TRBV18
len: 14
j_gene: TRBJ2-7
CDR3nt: TGTGCCAGCTCACTTGGATTGGGGGCGGACGAGCAGTACTTC
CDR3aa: CASSLGLGADEQYF

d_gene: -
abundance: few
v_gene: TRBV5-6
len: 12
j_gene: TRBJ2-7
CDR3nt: TGTGCCAGCAGCGGGGGCGCCTACGAGCAGTACTTC
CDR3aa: CASSGGAYEQYF

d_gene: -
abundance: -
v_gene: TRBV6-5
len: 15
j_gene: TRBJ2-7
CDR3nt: TGTGCCAGCAGTTACTCGGGGGCCAACTCCTACGAGCAGTACTTC
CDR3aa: CASSYSGANSYEQYF

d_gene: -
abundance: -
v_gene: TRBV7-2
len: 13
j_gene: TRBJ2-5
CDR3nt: TGTGCCAGCAGCCGAACGGGGAGAGAGACCCAGTACTTC
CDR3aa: CASSRTGRETQYF

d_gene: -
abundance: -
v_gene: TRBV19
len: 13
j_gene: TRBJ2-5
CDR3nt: TGTGCCAGTAAGCTAGCCCCCGGAGAGACCCAGTACTTC
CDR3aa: CASKLAPGETQYF

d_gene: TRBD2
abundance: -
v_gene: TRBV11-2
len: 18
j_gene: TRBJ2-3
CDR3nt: TGTGCCAGCAGCTTAGAACTAGCGGGGGGAATAAGGGGAGATACGCAGTATTTT
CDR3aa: CASSLELAGGIRGDTQYF

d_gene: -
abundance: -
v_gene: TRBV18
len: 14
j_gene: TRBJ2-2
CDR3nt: TGTGCCAGCTCTCCCTCGGCGGGCACCGGGGAGCTGTTTTTT
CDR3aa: CASSPSAGTGELFF

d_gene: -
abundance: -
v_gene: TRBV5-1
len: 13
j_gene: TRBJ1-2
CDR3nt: TGCGCCAGCAGTCTGGACACGTACTATGGCTACACCTTC
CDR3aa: CASSLDTYYGYTF

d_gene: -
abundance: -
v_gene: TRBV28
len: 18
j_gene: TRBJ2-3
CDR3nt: TGTGCCAGCAGTTCCCCGGGCGGGGACCCCACTAGCACAGATACGCAGTATTTT
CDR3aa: CASSSPGGDPTSTDTQYF

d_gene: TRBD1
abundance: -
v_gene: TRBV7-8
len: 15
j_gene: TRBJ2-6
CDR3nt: TGTGCCAGCAGCGGGACAGACTCTGGGGCCAACGTCCTGACTTTC
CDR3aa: CASSGTDSGANVLTF

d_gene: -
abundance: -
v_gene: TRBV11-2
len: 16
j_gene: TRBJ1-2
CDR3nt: TGTGCCAGCAGCTTAAGCGGGACAACCCCTAACTATGGCTACACCTTC
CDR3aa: CASSLSGTTPNYGYTF

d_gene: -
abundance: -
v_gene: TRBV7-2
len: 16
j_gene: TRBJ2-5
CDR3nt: TGTGCCAGCAGCTTAGCGCTAAGGGGTAGCCAAGAGACCCAGTACTTC
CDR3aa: CASSLALRGSQETQYF

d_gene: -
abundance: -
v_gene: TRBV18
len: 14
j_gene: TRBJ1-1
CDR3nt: TGTGCCAGCTCACCACAAGCAGGGAACACTGAAGCTTTCTTT
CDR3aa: CASSPQAGNTEAFF

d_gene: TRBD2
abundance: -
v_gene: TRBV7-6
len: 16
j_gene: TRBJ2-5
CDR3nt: TGTGCCAGCAGCTTAATCGTGAGCGGGGGGGGTGAGACCCAGTACTTC
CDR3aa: CASSLIVSGGGETQYF

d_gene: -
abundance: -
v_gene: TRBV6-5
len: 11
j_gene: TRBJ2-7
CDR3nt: TGTGCCAGCCAACAGGGCGCCGAGCAGTACTTC
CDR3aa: CASQQGAEQYF

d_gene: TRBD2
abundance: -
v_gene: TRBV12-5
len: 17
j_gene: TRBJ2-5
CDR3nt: TGTGCTAGTGCCCCGGGAGGGGCGGGGGCCCTTCAAGAGACCCAGTACTTC
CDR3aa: CASAPGGAGALQETQYF

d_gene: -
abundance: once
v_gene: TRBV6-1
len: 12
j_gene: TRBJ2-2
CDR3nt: TGTGCCAGCAGTGAATCAGTCGGGGAGCTGTTTTTT
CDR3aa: CASSESVGELFF

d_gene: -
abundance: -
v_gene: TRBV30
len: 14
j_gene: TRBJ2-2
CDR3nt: TGTGCCTGGAGTGTAGGGGCGAACACCGGGGAGCTGTTTTTT
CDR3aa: CAWSVGANTGELFF

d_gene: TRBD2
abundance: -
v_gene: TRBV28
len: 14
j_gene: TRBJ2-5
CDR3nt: TGTGCCAGCAGCTTTGGACTAGCGAGGGAGACCCAGTACTTC
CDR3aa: CASSFGLARETQYF

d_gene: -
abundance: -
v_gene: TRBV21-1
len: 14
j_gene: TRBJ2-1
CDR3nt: TGTGCCAGCAGCAAGGGGGACAGTCTCTTTGAGCAGTTCTTC
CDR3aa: CASSKGDSLFEQFF

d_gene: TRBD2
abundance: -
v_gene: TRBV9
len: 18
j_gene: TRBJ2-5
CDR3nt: TGTGCCAGCAGCGTAGGTTTAGCGGGGGGGCCCCTGAGAGAGACCCAGTACTTC
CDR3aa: CASSVGLAGGPLRETQYF

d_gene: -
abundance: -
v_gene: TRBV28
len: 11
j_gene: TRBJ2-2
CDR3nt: TGTGTTGCAGGGGTCAGCGGGGAGCTGTTTTTT
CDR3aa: CVAGVSGELFF

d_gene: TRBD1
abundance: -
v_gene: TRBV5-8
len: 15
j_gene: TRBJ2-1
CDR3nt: TGTGCCAGCAGCCTAGGACAGGGGGCTGGGAATGAGCAGTTCTTC
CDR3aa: CASSLGQGAGNEQFF

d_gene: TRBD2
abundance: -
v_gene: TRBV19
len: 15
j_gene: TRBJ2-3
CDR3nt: TGTGCCAGCCGTGATTGGGGGGGGAGCACAGATACGCAGTATTTT
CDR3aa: CASRDWGGSTDTQYF

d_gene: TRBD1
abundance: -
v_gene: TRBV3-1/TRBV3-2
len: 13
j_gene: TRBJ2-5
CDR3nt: TGTGCCAGCAGACCGACAGGGGAAGAGACCCAGTACTTC
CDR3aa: CASRPTGEETQYF

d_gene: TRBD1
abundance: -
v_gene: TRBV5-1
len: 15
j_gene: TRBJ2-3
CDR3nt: TGCGCCAGCAGCGTCGGGGACAGCAGCACAGATACGCAGTATTTT
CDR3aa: CASSVGDSSTDTQYF

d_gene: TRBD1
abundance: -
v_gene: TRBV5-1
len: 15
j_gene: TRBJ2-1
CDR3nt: TGCGCCAGCAGCTCTACGACAGGGAGCTACAATGAGCAGTTCTTC
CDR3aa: CASSSTTGSYNEQFF

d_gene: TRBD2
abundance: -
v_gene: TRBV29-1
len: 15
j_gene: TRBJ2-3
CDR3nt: TGCAGCATCCAAAGGCTAGCGGGGGTTGGAGATACGCAGTATTTT
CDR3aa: CSIQRLAGVGDTQYF

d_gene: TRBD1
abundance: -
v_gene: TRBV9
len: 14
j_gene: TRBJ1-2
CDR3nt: TGTGCCAGCAGCGTAGGGGACAGGGTCTATGGCTACACCTTC
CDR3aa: CASSVGDRVYGYTF

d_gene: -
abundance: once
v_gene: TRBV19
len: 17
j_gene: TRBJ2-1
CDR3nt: TGTGCCAGTAGGTCAGGCGACATATTTAACTCCTACAATGAGCAGTTCTTC
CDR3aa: CASRSGDIFNSYNEQFF

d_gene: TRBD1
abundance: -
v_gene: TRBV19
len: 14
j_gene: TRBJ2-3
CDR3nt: TGTGCCAGTAGCGACAGGGGGTCGACAGATACGCAGTATTTT
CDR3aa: CASSDRGSTDTQYF

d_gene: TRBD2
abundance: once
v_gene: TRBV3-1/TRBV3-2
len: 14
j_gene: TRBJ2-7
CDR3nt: TGTGCCAGCAGCCAAGCAGCGGGACCCTACGAGCAGTACTTC
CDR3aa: CASSQAAGPYEQYF

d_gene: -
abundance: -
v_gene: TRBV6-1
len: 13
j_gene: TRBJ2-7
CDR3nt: TGTGCCAGCAGTGAAGTTCGTGCCTACGAGCAGTACTTC
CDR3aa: CASSEVRAYEQYF